The clone carrying this T cell receptor beta chain was recorded at least ten times. This beta chain is a stray sequence in a library constructed for alpha chains; its clone size is not meaningful. The entry originates in a study of spatial heterogeneity in lung cancer. Overall study: In the raw reads, each unique TCR and UMI combination was present more than ten times on average.

All TCR cDNA molecules were individually tagged with a unique molecular identifier. One entry per CDR3 protein, called by TCRdb with MiXCR from the 5' RACE reads. The table includes about 5,500 distinct CDR3 sequences, 12% detected once. V lost 5 bases, J lost 4 bases, and 9 bases lay in between. Germline V gene lookup returns CDR1 MDHEN and CDR2 SYDVKM. The length of the CDR3 is 12 residues. The time point is: sample taken at primary tumor resection. Donation came from 70 or so patients with untreated early-stage non-small cell lung cancer. The origin of this receptor is a human donor with early-stage non-small cell lung cancer. The chain has TRBV28 and TRBJ2-7, with unresolved D. The material was lung tissue, obtained at surgery. CDR3 nucleotide sequence: TGTGCCAGCAGTCTCGCCCATTACGAGCAGTACTTC. Protein sequence: CASSLAHYEQYF.